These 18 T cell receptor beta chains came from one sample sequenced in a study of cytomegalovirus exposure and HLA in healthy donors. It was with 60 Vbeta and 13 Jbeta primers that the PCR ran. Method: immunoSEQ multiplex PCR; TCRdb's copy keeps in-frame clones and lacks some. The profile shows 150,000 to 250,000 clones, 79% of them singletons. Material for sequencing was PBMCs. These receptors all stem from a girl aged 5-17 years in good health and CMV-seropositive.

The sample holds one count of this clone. In DNA, the CDR3 is TGTGCCAGCAGTGACTCTTCGGAGGGTGGTGGCTACACCTTC. It translates to CASSDSSEGGGYTF. This sequence joins TRBV6-4 and TRBJ1-2; D remains unclear. This CDR3 is 14 amino acids long. Germline V gene data show CDR1 as MRHNA and CDR2 as SNTAGT. V gave up 0 bases and J gave up 7 bases, with 12 bases separating them.

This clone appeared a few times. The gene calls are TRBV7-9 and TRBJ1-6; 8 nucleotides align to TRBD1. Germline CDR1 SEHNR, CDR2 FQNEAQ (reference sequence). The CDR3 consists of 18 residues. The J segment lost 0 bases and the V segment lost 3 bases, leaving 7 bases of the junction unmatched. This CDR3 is CASSFAGTGSSYNSPLHF. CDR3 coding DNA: TGTGCCAGCAGCTTCGCAGGGACAGGAAGCTCCTATAATTCACCCCTCCACTTT.

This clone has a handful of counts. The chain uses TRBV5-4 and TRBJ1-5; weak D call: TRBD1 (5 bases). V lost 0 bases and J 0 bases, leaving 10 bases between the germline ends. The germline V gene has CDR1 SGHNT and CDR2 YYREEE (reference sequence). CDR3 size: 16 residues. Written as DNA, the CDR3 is TGTGCCAGCAGCTTGGAAGGGGCTGATAGCAATCAGCCCCAGCATTTT. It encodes CASSLEGADSNQPQHF. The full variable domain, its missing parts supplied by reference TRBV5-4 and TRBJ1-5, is ETGVTQSPTHLIKTRGQQVTLRCSSQSGHNTVSWYQQALGQGPQFIFQYYREEENGRGNFPPRFSGLQFPNYSSELNVNALELDDSALYLCASSLEGADSNQPQHFGDGTRLSIL.

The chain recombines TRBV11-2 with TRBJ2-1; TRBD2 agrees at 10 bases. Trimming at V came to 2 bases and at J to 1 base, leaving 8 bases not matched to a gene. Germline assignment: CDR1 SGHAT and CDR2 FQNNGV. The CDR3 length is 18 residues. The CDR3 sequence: CASSLNIAGGLSYNEQFF. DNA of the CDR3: TGTGCCAGCAGCTTAAACATAGCGGGGGGCCTATCCTACAATGAGCAGTTCTTC.

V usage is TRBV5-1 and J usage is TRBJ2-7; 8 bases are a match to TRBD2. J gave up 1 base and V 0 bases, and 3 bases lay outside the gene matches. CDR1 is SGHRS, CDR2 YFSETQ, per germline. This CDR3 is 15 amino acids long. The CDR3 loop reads CASSLGGTRSYEQYF. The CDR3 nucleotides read TGCGCCAGCAGCTTGGGGGGGACTAGGTCCTACGAGCAGTACTTC.

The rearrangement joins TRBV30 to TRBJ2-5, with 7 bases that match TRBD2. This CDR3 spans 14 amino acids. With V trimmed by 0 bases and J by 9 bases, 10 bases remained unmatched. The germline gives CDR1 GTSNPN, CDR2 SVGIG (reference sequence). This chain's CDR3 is CAWSVFGGEVAQYF. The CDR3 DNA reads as TGTGCCTGGAGTGTATTTGGGGGGGAGGTTGCCCAGTACTTC.

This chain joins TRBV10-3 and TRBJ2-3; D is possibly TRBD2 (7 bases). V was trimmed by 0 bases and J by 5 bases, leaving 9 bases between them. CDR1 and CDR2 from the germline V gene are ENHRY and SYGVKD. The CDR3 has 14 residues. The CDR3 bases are TGTGCCATCAGTGAGTCGAGGGGGGGAGATACGCAGTATTTT. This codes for CAISESRGGDTQYF.

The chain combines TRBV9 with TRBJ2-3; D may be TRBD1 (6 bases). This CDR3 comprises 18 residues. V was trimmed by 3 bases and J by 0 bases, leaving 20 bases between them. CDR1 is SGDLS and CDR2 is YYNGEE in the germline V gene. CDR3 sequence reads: CASSASGRRGTSTDTQYF. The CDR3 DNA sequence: TGTGCCAGCAGCGCCTCGGGTCGCAGGGGTACTAGCACAGATACGCAGTATTTT.

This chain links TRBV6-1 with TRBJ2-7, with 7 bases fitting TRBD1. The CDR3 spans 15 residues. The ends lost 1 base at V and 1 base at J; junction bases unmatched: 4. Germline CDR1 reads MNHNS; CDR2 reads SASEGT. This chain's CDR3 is CASSEGGGRSYEQYF. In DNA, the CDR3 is TGTGCCAGCAGTGAAGGAGGGGGCAGGTCCTACGAGCAGTACTTC.

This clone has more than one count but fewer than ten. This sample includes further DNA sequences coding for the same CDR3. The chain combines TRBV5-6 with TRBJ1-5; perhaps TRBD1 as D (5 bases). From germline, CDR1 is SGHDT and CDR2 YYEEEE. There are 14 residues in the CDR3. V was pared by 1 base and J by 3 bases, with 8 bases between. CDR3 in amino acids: CASSLQGDNQPQHF. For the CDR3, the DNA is TGTGCCAGCAGCTTGCAAGGGGACAATCAGCCCCAGCATTTT.

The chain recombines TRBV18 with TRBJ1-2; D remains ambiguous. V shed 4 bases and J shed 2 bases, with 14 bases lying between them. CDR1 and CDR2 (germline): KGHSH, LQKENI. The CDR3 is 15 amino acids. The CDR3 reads CASSREEGPNYGYTF. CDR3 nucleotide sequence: TGTGCCAGCTCACGGGAGGAGGGCCCCAACTATGGCTACACCTTC.

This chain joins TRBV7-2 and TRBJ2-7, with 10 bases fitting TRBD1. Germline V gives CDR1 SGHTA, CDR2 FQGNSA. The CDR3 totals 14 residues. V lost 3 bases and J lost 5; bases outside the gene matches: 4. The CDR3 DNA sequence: TGTGCCAGCAGCTTTAGGGACAGGGGAGACGAGCAGTACTTC. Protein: CASSFRDRGDEQYF.

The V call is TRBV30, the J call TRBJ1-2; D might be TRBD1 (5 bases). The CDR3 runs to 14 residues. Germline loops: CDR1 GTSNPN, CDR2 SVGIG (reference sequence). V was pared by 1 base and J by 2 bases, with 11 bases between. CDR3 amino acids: CAWSGGGKNYGYTF. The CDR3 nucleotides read TGTGCCTGGAGTGGGGGGGGAAAGAACTATGGCTACACCTTC.

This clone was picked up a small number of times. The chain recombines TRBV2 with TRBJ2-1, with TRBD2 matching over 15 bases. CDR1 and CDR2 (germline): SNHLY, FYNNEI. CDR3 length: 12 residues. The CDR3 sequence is CTRTSGGGEQFF. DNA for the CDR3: TGTACGAGGACTAGCGGGGGGGGTGAGCAGTTCTTC.

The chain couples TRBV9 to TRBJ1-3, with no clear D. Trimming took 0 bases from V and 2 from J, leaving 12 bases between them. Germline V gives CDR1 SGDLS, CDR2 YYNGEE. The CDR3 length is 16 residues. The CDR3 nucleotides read TGTGCCAGCAGCGTAGCAGAGGCAGCTCCTGGAAACACCATATATTTT. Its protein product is CASSVAEAAPGNTIYF.

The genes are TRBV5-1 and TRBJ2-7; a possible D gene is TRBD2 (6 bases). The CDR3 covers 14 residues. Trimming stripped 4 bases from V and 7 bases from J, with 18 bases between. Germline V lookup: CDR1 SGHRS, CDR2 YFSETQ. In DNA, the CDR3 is TGCGCCAGCAGCCCGGATCCCAGGGCGGGGGAGCAGTACTTC. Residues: CASSPDPRAGEQYF. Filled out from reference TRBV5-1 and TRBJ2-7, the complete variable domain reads KAGVTQTPRYLIKTRGQQVTLSCSPISGHRSVSWYQQTPGQGLQFLFEYFSETQRNKGNFPGRFSGRQFSNSRSEMNVSTLELGDSALYLCASSPDPRAGEQYFGPGTRLTVT.

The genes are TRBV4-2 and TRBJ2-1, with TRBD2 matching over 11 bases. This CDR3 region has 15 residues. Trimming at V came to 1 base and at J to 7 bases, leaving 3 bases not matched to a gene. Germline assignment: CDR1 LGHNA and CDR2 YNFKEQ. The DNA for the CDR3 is TGTGCCAGCAGCCAAGTAGCGGGGGGGCAAAATGAGCAGTTCTTC. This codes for CASSQVAGGQNEQFF.

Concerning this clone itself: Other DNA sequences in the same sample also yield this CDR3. The CDR3 loop reads CASSLDRGSGNTIYF. The DNA for the CDR3 is TGTGCCAGCAGCTTAGACAGGGGGTCTGGAAACACCATATATTTT. The rearrangement uses TRBV7-2 and TRBJ1-3; 8 bases agree with TRBD1. Germline CDR1 and CDR2: SGHTA and FQGNSA. The trim removed 1 base at V and 1 base at J, leaving 0 bases unmatched. This CDR3 is built from 15 residues.